A single sample is the source of the 27 T cell receptor beta chains below, sequenced in a study of T cells of healthy individuals. MiXCR, run by TCRdb on the 5' RACE reads, gives a single entry per CDR3 protein. Seen here are about 96,000 distinct CDR3 sequences, roughly a sixth observed once, and the top ten hold around 6.5%. The receptors were gathered from a human donor in good health.

This clonotype occurred many times. The rearrangement links TRBV4-1 to TRBJ2-3; no clear D. The germline gives CDR1 MGHRA, CDR2 YSYEKL. The CDR3 length is 15 residues. The ends were cut back, 1 base at V and 1 base at J, with 9 bases in the middle. CDR3 DNA sequence: TGCGCCAGCAGCCAAGGGCGCTCGGGCACAGATACGCAGTATTTT. Protein: CASSQGRSGTDTQYF.

There are many counts of this clonotype. The rearrangement joins TRBV20-1 to TRBJ2-7; TRBD2 matches at 12 bases. CDR1 is DFQATT, CDR2 SNEGSKA, per germline (reference sequence). The CDR3 length is 17 residues. J gave up 2 bases and V 3 bases, and 11 bases lay outside the gene matches. CDR3 coding DNA: TGCAGTGCTAGGTTGTGGACTAGCGGGACCTACGCCTACGAGCAGTACTTC. It encodes CSARLWTSGTYAYEQYF.

A remark on this clonotype: This may be a read error, as it is one base from a much larger clone. This chain uses TRBV18 with TRBJ2-1; TRBD2 is a possible D gene (6 bases). The last part of the DNA fits TRBJ2-7 better; the J call may be wrong. The CDR3 is made up of 15 amino acids. The germline V gene has CDR1 KGHSH and CDR2 LQKENI. CDR3 loop: CASSPGTDSYNEQYF. CDR3 coding DNA: TGTGCCAGCTCACCAGGGACTGACTCCTACAATGAGCAGTACTTC.

This clonotype was detected only a few times. The chain combines TRBV7-9 with TRBJ2-1, with D hard to call. Between the trimmed V and J ends, which lost 2 bases and 9 bases, there was a span of 5 bases. The germline CDR1 and CDR2 sequences are SEHNR and FQNEAQ (reference sequence). The CDR3 contains 11 residues. The CDR3 region is CASSLKVEQFF. CDR3 sequence (DNA): TGTGCCAGCAGCTTAAAGGTTGAGCAGTTCTTC.

This clonotype was found once. The V call is TRBV28, the J call TRBJ2-7; D not resolved. Germline V gene lookup returns CDR1 MDHEN and CDR2 SYDVKM. V was trimmed by 6 bases and J by 0 bases, leaving 15 bases between them. CDR3 size: 15 residues. The DNA of the CDR3 is TGTGCCAGCAGATTGCCGGTCGGGTTCTCCTACGAGCAGTACTTC. This translates into CASRLPVGFSYEQYF.

The rearrangement links TRBV30 to TRBJ2-7; D could derive from TRBD1 or TRBD2 (5 bases each). The CDR3 contains 11 residues. V was pared by 3 bases and J by 5 bases, with 8 bases between. CDR1 is GTSNPN and CDR2 is SVGIG in the germline V gene (reference sequence). Here the CDR3 reads CAWRTGHEQYF. CDR3 DNA: TGTGCCTGGAGAACGGGGCACGAGCAGTACTTC.

The V call is TRBV7-9, the J call TRBJ1-2; D not certain. The CDR3 is 13 residues long. From germline, CDR1 is SEHNR and CDR2 FQNEAQ (reference sequence). V was shortened by 6 bases and J by 9 bases, with 17 bases between the two germline ends. CDR3 bases: TGTGCCAGCAGTAATACGGACGTTTATTGCTACACCTTC. Its translation: CASSNTDVYCYTF.

In this sample, this clonotype turned up a few times. The CDR3 reads CAWSGTNEKLFF. CDR3 in DNA: TGTGCCTGGAGTGGGACTAATGAAAAACTGTTTTTT. The V and J genes are TRBV30 and TRBJ1-4; D gene ambiguous. The CDR3 length is 12 residues. Trimming stripped 1 base from V and 2 bases from J, with 2 bases between. Germline assignment: CDR1 GTSNPN and CDR2 SVGIG (reference sequence).

V usage is TRBV20-1 and J usage is TRBJ2-7; D gene unclear. V was shortened by 1 base and J by 4 bases, with 8 bases between the two germline ends. This CDR3 has 12 amino acids. Germline CDR1 reads DFQATT; CDR2 reads SNEGSKA (reference sequence). The CDR3 sequence is CSARVVEYEQYF. The CDR3 coding sequence is TGCAGTGCTAGAGTTGTGGAGTACGAGCAGTACTTC.

The chain has TRBV5-1 and TRBJ2-7; D is ambiguous. The V end lost 0 bases, the J end lost 3 bases, and 16 bases lay between the germline ends. Germline CDR1 is SGHRS and CDR2 is YFSETQ. The length of the CDR3 is 16 residues. This chain's CDR3 is CASSLGYMAGVYEQYF. CDR3 DNA sequence: TGCGCCAGCAGCTTGGGATATATGGCCGGTGTCTACGAGCAGTACTTC.

This clonotype has a count of ten or more. The rearrangement joins TRBV6-6 to TRBJ2-7, with TRBD1 identical over 9 bases. V lost 6 bases to trimming and J lost 5 bases; unmatched junction nucleotides: 8. CDR3 length: 14 residues. The germline gives CDR1 MNHNY, CDR2 SVGAGI (reference sequence). Here the CDR3 reads CASRGQGNLNEQYF. CDR3 coding DNA: TGTGCCAGCAGAGGACAGGGGAATCTCAACGAGCAGTACTTC.

This clonotype appeared many times. The chain carries TRBV5-1 and TRBJ2-3, with a tentative D call TRBD2 (6 bases). This CDR3 has 13 residues. Trimming removed 7 bases from V and 4 bases from J, with 13 bases in between. CDR1 and CDR2 from the germline V gene are SGHRS and YFSETQ. This CDR3 is CASRLDSSDTQYF. The CDR3 DNA sequence: TGCGCCAGCCGACTAGATAGCTCAGATACGCAGTATTTT.

This clonotype has ten or more counts. The chain links TRBV5-6 to TRBJ1-1; a possible D gene is TRBD1 (5 bases). The CDR3 runs to 13 residues. CDR1 and CDR2 from the germline V gene are SGHDT and YYEEEE. V was shortened by 1 base and J by 8 bases, with 12 bases between the two germline ends. The CDR3 is CASSLITGLEAFF. DNA for the CDR3: TGTGCCAGCAGCTTGATTACAGGATTAGAAGCTTTCTTT.

This clonotype was found many times. The chain employs TRBV7-2 and TRBJ2-1; 10 bases fit TRBD2. This CDR3 is built from 18 residues. V trimming: 1 base; J trimming: 8 bases; junction bases outside the gene matches: 14. Germline CDR1 reads SGHTA; CDR2 reads FQGNSA. DNA for the CDR3: TGTGCCAGCAGCTTAGGGACCCCAAGCGGGGGGGCCTTAGATGAGCAGTTCTTC. Its protein product is CASSLGTPSGGALDEQFF.

This clonotype was counted ten times or more. The J gene is TRBJ2-7, the V gene TRBV5-5; D may match TRBD1 or TRBD2 (5 bases each). The CDR3 runs 15 residues. The germline gives CDR1 SGHKS, CDR2 YYEKEE (reference sequence). Trimming left V 0 bases short and J 12 bases short, with 22 bases between. CDR3 sequence: CASSLDSSGTVSGYF. For the CDR3, the DNA is TGTGCCAGCAGCTTGGATTCTTCCGGGACGGTGTCGGGGTACTTC.

V and J are TRBV12-3 or TRBV12-4 and TRBJ1-2; tentatively, D is TRBD1 (5 bases). V gave up 6 bases and J gave up 2 bases, with 10 bases separating them. This CDR3 has 13 residues. The CDR3 DNA reads as TGTGCCAGCAGGGGGGACTACAACTATGGCTACACCTTC. Amino acids: CASRGDYNYGYTF.

This clonotype was counted between two and nine times. V is TRBV4-1 and J is TRBJ1-5; D not certain. Trimming pared 1 base from V and 6 bases from J, leaving 10 bases between. The CDR3 spans 14 residues. The germline CDR1 and CDR2 sequences are MGHRA and YSYEKL. CDR3: CASSQVRGTQPQHF. The CDR3 DNA reads as TGCGCCAGCAGCCAAGTTCGGGGTACTCAGCCCCAGCATTTT.

This clonotype was recorded many times. The chain joins TRBV2 to TRBJ2-1, with TRBD1 as a possible D gene (5 bases). The CDR3 extends over 16 amino acids. Trimming left V 3 bases short and J 1 base short, with 13 bases between. Germline V gene data show CDR1 as SNHLY and CDR2 as FYNNEI. As DNA, the CDR3 is TGTGCCAGCAGTGATGGAAAGGGGAATTCCTACAATGAGCAGTTCTTC. Residues: CASSDGKGNSYNEQFF. Using reference TRBV2 and TRBJ2-1 for the parts outside the CDR3, the full variable domain is EPEVTQTPSHQVTQMGQEVILRCVPISNHLYFYWYRQILGQKVEFLVSFYNNEISEKSEIFDDQFSVERPDGSNFTLKIRSTKLEDSAMYFCASSDGKGNSYNEQFFGPGTRLTVL.

This clonotype turned up a few times. V gene TRBV15 combines with J gene TRBJ1-5, with D maybe TRBD1 (5 bases). There are 15 residues in the CDR3. V lost 3 bases and J 7 bases, leaving 16 bases between the germline ends. Germline assignment: CDR1 LNHNV and CDR2 YYDKDF (reference sequence). The CDR3 DNA follows: TGTGCCACCAGCAGCCCCGTGCAGGGATACCAGCCCCAGCATTTT. This gives the protein CATSSPVQGYQPQHF. Full variable domain (outside the CDR3, taken from reference TRBV15 and TRBJ1-5): DAMVIQNPRYQVTQFGKPVTLSCSQTLNHNVMYWYQQKSSQAPKLLFHYYDKDFNNEADTPDNFQSRRPNTSFCFLDIRSPGLGDTAMYLCATSSPVQGYQPQHFGDGTRLSIL.

This clonotype was recorded many times. The gene calls are TRBV7-8 and TRBJ2-1, with D hard to call. Germline CDR1 SGHVS, CDR2 FQNEAQ. The CDR3 consists of 13 residues. V lost 2 bases, J lost 9 bases, and 11 bases lay in between. Here the CDR3 reads CASSLSDGGEQFF. The CDR3 DNA follows: TGTGCCAGCAGCTTAAGTGACGGCGGTGAGCAGTTCTTC.

The chain uses TRBV6-1 and TRBJ2-1; 10 positions match TRBD2. The junction had 12 bases not matched to a gene; V was cut back by 5 bases and J by 8 bases. CDR3 length equals 16 residues. Germline assignment: CDR1 MNHNS and CDR2 SASEGT. CDR3: CASSTHSSGSIYEQFF. As DNA, the CDR3 is TGTGCCAGCAGTACCCACTCTAGCGGGAGTATCTATGAGCAGTTCTTC.

This clonotype came up many times. The V call is TRBV20-1, the J call TRBJ2-3, with D possibly TRBD2 on 5 matching bases. The CDR3 is 14 amino acids. V was clipped by 6 bases and J by 4 bases, with 17 bases between them. Germline V gene lookup returns CDR1 DFQATT and CDR2 SNEGSKA (reference sequence). This CDR3 is CSAPDLGAADTQYF. DNA of the CDR3: TGCAGTGCACCCGACTTGGGAGCGGCAGATACGCAGTATTTT.

This sequence joins TRBV5-1 and TRBJ2-7; 10 positions agree with TRBD2. Trimming cost V 4 bases and J 0 bases; bases outside gene matches: 7. Germline loops: CDR1 SGHRS, CDR2 YFSETQ. The CDR3 totals 16 residues. As DNA, the CDR3 is TGCGCCAGCAGCCCTGGACTAGCGGTAAGCTCCTACGAGCAGTACTTC. Translating it yields CASSPGLAVSSYEQYF.

V is TRBV20-1 and J is TRBJ2-3; D is ambiguous. The CDR3 covers 13 residues. Germline values: CDR1 DFQATT, CDR2 SNEGSKA (reference sequence). V lost 3 bases to trimming and J lost 1 base, with 8 bases between them. The CDR3 protein is CSARSVGTDTQYF. CDR3 DNA: TGCAGTGCTAGGTCCGTGGGCACAGATACGCAGTATTTT.

The rearrangement links TRBV20-1 to TRBJ1-5, with D possibly matching TRBD1 (6 bases). In germline, CDR1 is DFQATT, CDR2 SNEGSKA (reference sequence). V lost 0 bases, J lost 4 bases, and 7 bases lay in between. CDR3 length: 13 residues. The CDR3 region is CSARDTGNQPQHF. CDR3 sequence (DNA): TGCAGTGCTAGAGATACAGGGAATCAGCCCCAGCATTTT.

This clonotype has a handful of counts. The rearrangement links TRBV4-1 to TRBJ1-1; D not certain. V was shortened by 1 base and J by 1 base, with 7 bases between the two germline ends. Germline CDR1 and CDR2: MGHRA and YSYEKL. There are 14 residues in the CDR3. Here the CDR3 reads CASSQVSWNTEAFF. For the CDR3, the DNA is TGCGCCAGCAGCCAAGTTTCATGGAACACTGAAGCTTTCTTT.

This clonotype was observed many times. The chain has TRBV5-1 and TRBJ2-3, with a tentative D call TRBD1 (6 bases). This CDR3 contains 14 residues. V was shortened by 2 bases and J by 2 bases, with 9 bases between the two germline ends. Germline-derived CDR1 and CDR2 are SGHRS and YFSETQ. CDR3 nucleotide sequence: TGCGCCAGCAGCTTAGGGGGATTCACAGATACGCAGTATTTT. This encodes CASSLGGFTDTQYF.